The sequence of this T cell receptor beta chain was determined in a study of PD-L1 blockade in urothelial cancer. Study-level background: Most patients, about nine tenths of the roughly 30, were males with bladder-origin cancer. T cells were recovered from blood samples at a median of 141,255. Overall study results and limits: In blood sampled pretreatment, TCR clonality below the median predicted better survival.

The time point: pretreatment peripheral blood. The cohort comprised individuals with locally advanced or metastatic urothelial carcinoma. This table comes from immunoSEQ multiplex PCR, and its TCRdb copy is limited to in-frame clones, with some not included. The table shows approximately 72,000 clones, with about 86% occurring only once. A remark on this clone: Its antigen remains unidentified.

The CDR3 totals 15 residues. With 1 base clipped from V and 9 bases from J, the junction kept 9 bases outside the gene matches. Germline CDR1 reads SGHTA; CDR2 reads FQGNSA. The TCR was taken from a man between 60 and 75 years old with urothelial cancer. Sequencing used PBMCs, obtained around atezolizumab (anti-PD-L1) treatment. The chain couples TRBV7-2 to TRBJ2-3; 8 nucleotides align to TRBD1. CDR3 loop: CASSLGRGPEGTQYF. The CDR3 nucleotides read TGTGCCAGCAGCTTAGGCAGGGGGCCGGAGGGCACGCAGTATTTT.